A single sample is the source of the 10 T cell receptor beta chains below, sequenced in a study of blood T cell repertoires in COVID-19. Repertoires were generated with immunoSEQ multiplex PCR, while TCRdb's copy carries only in-frame clones and drops some. The table has around 93,000 clones, approximately 77% seen once. Sequencing input: peripheral blood. These receptors all stem from a woman over 75 with acute or convalescent COVID-19.

This clone has just a few counts. The V gene is TRBV20-1, the J gene TRBJ1-2; D ambiguous. Per the germline V gene, CDR1 is DFQATT and CDR2 is SNEGSKA (reference sequence). V gave up 3 bases and J gave up 1 base, with 6 bases separating them. The CDR3 totals 12 residues. CDR3 nucleotide sequence: TGCAGTGCTAGTCTCGGTAACTATGGCTACACCTTC. Protein sequence: CSASLGNYGYTF.

The chain links TRBV28 to TRBJ2-7; TRBD1 agrees at 9 bases. This CDR3 has 15 residues. After removal of 5 bases from V and 1 base from J, the junction contained 6 bases not matched to a gene. CDR1 MDHEN and CDR2 SYDVKM come from the germline V gene. The CDR3 spells CASSPGGTGSYEQYF. The DNA of the CDR3 is TGTGCCAGCAGTCCAGGGGGGACAGGGTCCTACGAGCAGTACTTC.

V and J are TRBV15 and TRBJ2-1, with 7 bases aligning to TRBD1. There are 17 residues in the CDR3. The V gene's germline CDR1 is LNHNV and CDR2 YYDKDF (reference sequence). V lost 3 bases, J lost 2 bases, and 10 bases stayed unmatched. CDR3 sequence: CATSSGRGRGTYNEQFF. The CDR3 region has the DNA TGTGCCACCAGCAGTGGCAGGGGGAGAGGAACCTACAATGAGCAGTTCTTC.

This clone came up once. The rearrangement joins TRBV5-6 to TRBJ1-2, with D possibly matching TRBD1 (6 bases). Trimming stripped 1 base from V and 7 bases from J, with 8 bases between. This CDR3 contains 12 residues. Germline CDR1 and CDR2: SGHDT and YYEEEE. Here the CDR3 reads CASSLLGGGYTF. In nucleotides, the CDR3 is TGTGCCAGCAGCTTGTTAGGGGGTGGCTACACCTTC.

V is TRBV2 and J is TRBJ1-1; D possibly corresponds to TRBD1 (6 bases). There are 13 residues in the CDR3. Germline lookup yields CDR1 SNHLY and CDR2 FYNNEI. V shed 4 bases and J shed 4 bases, with 10 bases lying between them. This CDR3 is CASSVGTFTEAFF. CDR3 DNA: TGTGCCAGCAGTGTTGGGACATTCACTGAAGCTTTCTTT.

V is TRBV10-3 and J is TRBJ1-6, with 12 bases matching TRBD1. The CDR3 totals 17 residues. V was clipped by 4 bases and J by 9 bases; unmatched bases: 10. From germline, CDR1 is ENHRY and CDR2 SYGVKD. CDR3 in DNA: TGTGCCATCAGTGGGACCGCGGGACAGGGGGCGAGTTCACCCCTCCACTTT. Translated: CAISGTAGQGASSPLHF.

V is TRBV6-6 and J is TRBJ1-4, with D possibly matching TRBD1 (6 bases). The CDR3 consists of 15 residues. Trimming removed 6 bases from V and 2 bases from J, with 13 bases in between. Germline lookup yields CDR1 MNHNY and CDR2 SVGAGI (reference sequence). The CDR3 spells CASSPRQDTNEKLFF. The CDR3 DNA is TGTGCCAGCAGCCCTAGACAGGACACTAATGAAAAACTGTTTTTT.

This clone was seen only a few times. This may be a read error, as it is one base from a much larger clone. Within the sample, other DNA sequences also encode this same CDR3. The chain combines TRBV18 with TRBJ1-2, with D perhaps matching TRBD1 (5 bases). Germline CDR1 KGHSH, CDR2 LQKENI. Trimming left V 2 bases short and J 4 bases short, with 11 bases between. CDR3 length equals 14 residues. The CDR3, as DNA: TGTGCCAGCTCACCAGGGCAGGGCCTCTATGGCTACACCTTC. Its translation: CASSPGQGLYGYTF.

Notes on this clone: A read error may account for a junction end that differs from germline. The chain links TRBV6-2 or TRBV6-3 to TRBJ2-1; 9 bases align to TRBD2. In germline, CDR1 is MNHEY, CDR2 SVGEGT. The CDR3 is 15 residues long. The CDR3 protein is CASSLRGGAYNEQFF. The CDR3 nucleotides are TGTGCCAGCAGTCTCCGCGGGGGGGCCTATAATGAGCAGTTCTTC.

The rearrangement links TRBV6-5 to TRBJ1-1; TRBD1 agrees at 7 bases. Germline-derived CDR1 and CDR2 are MNHEY and SVGAGI. The CDR3 loop spans 15 amino acids. The J segment lost 3 bases and the V segment lost 0 bases, leaving 4 bases of the junction unmatched. The CDR3 loop is CASSYSTTGDTEAFF. The DNA of the CDR3 is TGTGCCAGCAGTTACTCGACTACAGGGGACACTGAAGCTTTCTTT.